The 14 T cell receptor beta chains in this list originate from one sample, sequenced in a study of blood T cell repertoires in COVID-19. Produced via immunoSEQ multiplex PCR; TCRdb's table is partial and in-frame only. The table lists hundreds of thousands of clones, approximately 80% of them singletons. Sequences were obtained from peripheral blood. The receptors were sampled from a woman aged 80 or over with active or convalescent COVID-19.

This chain connects TRBV3-1 (or the pseudogene TRBV3-2) to TRBJ2-1, with 12 bases aligning to TRBD1. The V and J ends lost 0 bases and 4 bases, in that order; junction bases with no gene match: 16. The germline gives CDR1 LGHDT, CDR2 YNNKEL (reference sequence). The CDR3 is made up of 21 amino acids. The CDR3 region is CASSQDPRDRGQRKGYNEQFF. The CDR3 nucleotides read TGTGCCAGCAGCCAAGACCCCCGGGACAGGGGGCAAAGAAAAGGGTACAATGAGCAGTTCTTC.

CDR3 amino acids: CASSTGFTDTQYF. The CDR3 nucleotides read TGTGCCAGCAGTACAGGGTTCACAGATACGCAGTATTTT. The chain employs TRBV11-2 and TRBJ2-3; the D gene is possibly TRBD1 (6 bases). Germline V gene lookup returns CDR1 SGHAT and CDR2 FQNNGV. The ends were cut back, 6 bases at V and 2 bases at J, with 9 bases in the middle. The CDR3 extends over 13 amino acids.

The gene calls are TRBV6-2 or TRBV6-3 and TRBJ2-7; 9 positions agree with TRBD1. The CDR3 is made up of 15 amino acids. The V and J ends lost 2 bases and 3 bases, in that order; junction bases with no gene match: 5. From germline, CDR1 is MNHEY and CDR2 SVGEGT. For the CDR3, the DNA is TGTGCCAGCAGTTACAAAGGGACAGGGCGCTACGAGCAGTACTTC. It is translated as CASSYKGTGRYEQYF.

V gene TRBV18 combines with J gene TRBJ2-1; D gene ambiguous. V lost 3 bases and J lost 3, with 12 bases in between. The germline gives CDR1 KGHSH, CDR2 LQKENI. The CDR3 is 15 amino acids. CDR3 in amino acids: CASSPRGSIYNEQFF. As DNA, the CDR3 is TGTGCCAGCTCACCTCGTGGCTCCATCTACAATGAGCAGTTCTTC.

The chain is built from TRBV28 and TRBJ2-3, with TRBD2 identical over 11 bases. CDR1 is MDHEN and CDR2 is SYDVKM in the germline V gene. V lost 5 bases and J lost 6; bases outside the gene matches: 13. The CDR3 has 17 amino acids. This CDR3 is CASSELNSGGVTDTQYF. CDR3 bases: TGTGCCAGCAGTGAACTTAATAGCGGGGGGGTGACGGATACGCAGTATTTT.

Only one count was recorded for this clone. CDR3 in amino acids: CASRTGTVPYEQYF. The CDR3 DNA reads as TGCGCCAGCAGAACCGGGACAGTCCCCTACGAGCAGTACTTC. The gene calls are TRBV5-1 and TRBJ2-7; 7 positions match TRBD1. From germline, CDR1 is SGHRS and CDR2 YFSETQ. V shed 5 bases, J shed 2 bases, and the junction held 7 bases outside the gene matches. CDR3 length: 14 residues.

This clone was seen repeatedly, ten times or more. The gene calls are TRBV6-5 and TRBJ2-7; D remains ambiguous. V shed 4 bases and J shed 5 bases, with 9 bases lying between them. The CDR3 contains 12 residues. Per germline, CDR1 MNHEY and CDR2 SVGAGI. The CDR3 sequence: CASSSLRDEQYF. The DNA for the CDR3 is TGTGCCAGCAGTTCCCTACGGGACGAGCAGTACTTC.

The chain uses TRBV14 and TRBJ1-1; tentative D call: TRBD1 (5 bases). This CDR3 is 16 amino acids long. Trimming cost V 6 bases and J 1 base, with 18 bases left between them. Looked up from germline, CDR1 is SGHDN and CDR2 is FVKESK. CDR3: CASRKQVTHGNTEAFF. In DNA form, the CDR3 reads TGTGCCAGCAGAAAACAGGTCACGCACGGGAACACTGAAGCTTTCTTT.

This clone has only a few counts. J is TRBJ2-3 and V is TRBV7-3; the D gene is possibly TRBD1 (5 bases). Trimming shortened V by 1 base and J by 5 bases, and 10 bases separated the two germline ends. The length of the CDR3 is 14 residues. From germline, CDR1 is SGHTA and CDR2 FQGTGA. CDR3 sequence (DNA): TGTGCCAGCAGCTTAATGGGGCGAGAAGATACGCAGTATTTT. It translates to CASSLMGREDTQYF.

J is TRBJ2-6 and V is TRBV18, with TRBD1 as a possible D gene (5 bases). This CDR3 spans 17 amino acids. Trimming left V 2 bases short and J 0 bases short, with 11 bases between. Germline V gene data show CDR1 as KGHSH and CDR2 as LQKENI. CDR3 in amino acids: CASSPGQGLSGANVLTF. The DNA for the CDR3 is TGTGCCAGCTCACCAGGTCAGGGCCTCTCTGGGGCCAACGTCCTGACTTTC.

The chain has TRBV6-4 and TRBJ2-5, with 8 bases aligning to TRBD2. The CDR3 totals 14 residues. The germline V gene encodes CDR1 MRHNA and CDR2 SNTAGT. V was pared by 6 bases and J by 2 bases, with 5 bases of the junction left unmatched. DNA of the CDR3: TGTGCCAGCAGCCCCGGGGGGGCACAAGAGACCCAGTACTTC. This codes for CASSPGGAQETQYF.

V gene TRBV5-4 combines with J gene TRBJ1-1; D unresolved. The V and J ends lost 2 bases and 0 bases respectively, with 8 bases between them. The CDR3 is 14 amino acids. Germline CDR1 and CDR2: SGHNT and YYREEE (reference sequence). The CDR3 is CASSLNRLNTEAFF. The CDR3 DNA reads TGTGCCAGCAGCTTAAACAGACTGAACACTGAAGCTTTCTTT.

The chain uses TRBV18 and TRBJ2-7; the match to TRBD1 covers 9 bases. Germline V gene lookup returns CDR1 KGHSH and CDR2 LQKENI. V lost 3 bases, J lost 5 bases, and 5 bases stayed unmatched. This CDR3 has 14 amino acids. In nucleotides, the CDR3 is TGTGCCAGCTCACCTACGGGACAGGGCAACGAGCAGTACTTC. This sequence encodes CASSPTGQGNEQYF. The full variable domain, its missing parts supplied by reference TRBV18 and TRBJ2-7, is NAGVMQNPRHLVRRRGQEARLRCSPMKGHSHVYWYRQLPEEGLKFMVYLQKENIIDESGMPKERFSAEFPKEGPSILRIQQVVRGDSAAYFCASSPTGQGNEQYFGPGTRLTVT.

This clone has a handful of counts. This chain joins TRBV19 and TRBJ1-2; D gene uncertain. Germline-derived CDR1 and CDR2 are LNHDA and SQIVND (reference sequence). V was shortened by 0 bases and J by 4 bases, with 15 bases between the two germline ends. This CDR3 has 16 amino acids. DNA for the CDR3: TGTGCCAGTAGTATAGATCTTGGTATGGGAGGCTATGGCTACACCTTC. Residues: CASSIDLGMGGYGYTF.